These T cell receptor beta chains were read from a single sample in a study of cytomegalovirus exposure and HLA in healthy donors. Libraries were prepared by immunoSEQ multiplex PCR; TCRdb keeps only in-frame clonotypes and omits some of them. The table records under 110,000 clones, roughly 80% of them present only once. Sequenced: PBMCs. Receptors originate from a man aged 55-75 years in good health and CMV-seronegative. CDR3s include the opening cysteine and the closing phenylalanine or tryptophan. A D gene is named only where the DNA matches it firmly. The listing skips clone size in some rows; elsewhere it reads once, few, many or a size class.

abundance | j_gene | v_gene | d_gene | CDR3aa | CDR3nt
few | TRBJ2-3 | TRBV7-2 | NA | CASSLVGGDTQYF | TGTGCCAGCAGCTTAGTAGGAGGGGATACGCAGTATTTT
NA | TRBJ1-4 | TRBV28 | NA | CASSLSGASVGEKLFF | TGTGCCAGCAGTTTATCAGGGGCATCGGTCGGCGAAAAACTGTTTTTT
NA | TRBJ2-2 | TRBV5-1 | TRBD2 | CASSLTSGGTNTGELFF | TGCGCCAGCAGCTTGACTAGCGGGGGTACGAACACCGGGGAGCTGTTTTTT
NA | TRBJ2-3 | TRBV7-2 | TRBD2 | CASSLSPAGGPGDTQYF | TGTGCCAGCAGCTTAAGCCCAGCGGGGGGCCCCGGGGATACGCAGTATTTT
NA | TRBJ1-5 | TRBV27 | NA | CASSLAGGGNQPQHF | TGTGCCAGCAGTTTAGCCGGAGGCGGCAATCAGCCCCAGCATTTT
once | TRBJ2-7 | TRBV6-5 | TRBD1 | CASSNRGSAYEQYF | TGTGCCAGCAGTAACAGGGGGTCAGCCTACGAGCAGTACTTC
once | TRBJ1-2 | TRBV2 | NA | CAKTGTGYGYTF | TGTGCCAAAACAGGGACCGGGTATGGCTACACCTTC
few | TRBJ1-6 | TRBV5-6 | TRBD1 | CASSSEGTGSFNSPLHF | TGTGCCAGCAGCTCGGAAGGGACAGGGTCGTTTAATTCACCCCTCCACTTT
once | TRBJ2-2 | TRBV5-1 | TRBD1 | CASTRQGSNTGELFF | TGCGCCAGCACCCGACAGGGGTCTAACACCGGGGAGCTGTTTTTT
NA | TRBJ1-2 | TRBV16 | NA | CASSQGTGLGAYGYTF | TGTGCCAGCAGCCAAGGAACGGGGTTGGGCGCCTATGGCTACACCTTC
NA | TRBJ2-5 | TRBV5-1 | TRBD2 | CASSSSGDQETQYF | TGCGCCAGCAGCTCAAGCGGGGACCAAGAGACCCAGTACTTC
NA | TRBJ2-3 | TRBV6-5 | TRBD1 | CASSGTGVTDTQYF | TGTGCCAGCAGCGGGACAGGCGTAACAGATACGCAGTATTTT
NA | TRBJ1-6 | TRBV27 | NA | CASSTGDGGRSPLHF | TGTGCCAGCAGTACGGGGGACGGTGGCAGATCACCCCTCCACTTT
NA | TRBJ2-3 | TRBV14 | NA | CASSQDLRHYTQYF | TGTGCCAGCAGCCAAGACCTCCGCCACTATACGCAGTATTTT
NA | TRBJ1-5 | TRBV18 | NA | CASSPQGVRDQPQHF | TGTGCCAGCTCACCACAAGGGGTACGGGATCAGCCCCAGCATTTT
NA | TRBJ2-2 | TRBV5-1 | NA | CASSVEKAFRAMAGELFF | TGCGCCAGCAGCGTTGAGAAAGCGTTCAGAGCGATGGCCGGGGAGCTGTTTTTT
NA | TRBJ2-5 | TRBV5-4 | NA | CASSRTRENVETQYF | TGTGCCAGCAGCCGGACCCGGGAGAACGTGGAGACCCAGTACTTC
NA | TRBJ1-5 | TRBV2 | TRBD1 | CASSKHPGQGGYSNQPQHF | TGTGCCAGCAGTAAACACCCGGGACAGGGAGGATATAGCAATCAGCCCCAGCATTTT
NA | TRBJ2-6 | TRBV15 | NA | CATSRAAVSGANVLTF | TGTGCCACCAGCAGAGCCGCAGTCTCTGGGGCCAACGTCCTGACTTTC
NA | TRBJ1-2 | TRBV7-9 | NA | CASSPGRGYTF | TGTGCCAGCAGCCCGGGAAGAGGCTACACCTTC
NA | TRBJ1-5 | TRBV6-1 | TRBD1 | CASTWTGDSNQPQHF | TGTGCCAGCACCTGGACAGGGGACAGCAATCAGCCCCAGCATTTT
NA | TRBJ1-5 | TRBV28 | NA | CASSLSIFGQPQHF | TGTGCCAGCAGTTTATCCATCTTCGGGCAGCCCCAGCATTTT
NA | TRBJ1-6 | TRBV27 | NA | CASHSAKGGSYNSPLHF | TGTGCCAGCCACAGTGCCAAAGGGGGCTCCTATAATTCACCCCTCCACTTT
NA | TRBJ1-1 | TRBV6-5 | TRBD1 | CASSPPQGASFF | TGTGCCAGCAGTCCTCCACAGGGGGCATCTTTCTTT